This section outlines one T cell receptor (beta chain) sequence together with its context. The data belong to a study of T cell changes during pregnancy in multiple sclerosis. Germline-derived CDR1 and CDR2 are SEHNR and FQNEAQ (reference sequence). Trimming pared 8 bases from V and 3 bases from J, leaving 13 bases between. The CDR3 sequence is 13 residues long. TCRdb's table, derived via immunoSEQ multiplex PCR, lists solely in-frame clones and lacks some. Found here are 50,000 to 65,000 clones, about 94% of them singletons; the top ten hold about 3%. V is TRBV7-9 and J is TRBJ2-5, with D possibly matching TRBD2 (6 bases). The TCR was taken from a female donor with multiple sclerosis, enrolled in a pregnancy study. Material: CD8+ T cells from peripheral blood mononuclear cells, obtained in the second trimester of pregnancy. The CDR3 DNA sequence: TGTGCCAGCGGTGGAGGGGATGAAGAGACCCAGTACTTC. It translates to CASGGGDEETQYF.